This T cell receptor beta chain was sequenced during a study of beta chain features in type 1 diabetes. Across the whole study: The study examined roughly 110,000,000 sorted cells across all samples.

The ends lost 4 bases at V and 2 bases at J; junction bases unmatched: 14. The CDR3 is 19 residues long. The germline V gene has CDR1 SGHRS and CDR2 YFSETQ. Every isolated RNA sample was fully reverse transcribed, so sequencing captured expressed TCRB transcripts. Profiling relied on immunoSEQ multiplex PCR, and the TCRdb table lists in-frame clones only, not all of them. Among some 270,000 clones listed, about 14% were seen once. Material: naive CD4+ T cells from blood. The J gene is TRBJ2-3, the V gene TRBV5-1, with 12 bases lining up with TRBD1. This receptor was taken from a woman aged 40-49 years in good health. CDR3 protein: CASSRGQGAKVGATDTQYF. The CDR3 DNA reads as TGCGCCAGCAGCCGGGGACAGGGGGCGAAGGTGGGAGCCACAGATACGCAGTATTTT.